A single sample is the source of the 16 T cell receptor beta chains below, sequenced in a study of T cells after yellow fever vaccination. TCRdb recomputed calls from the 5' RACE reads with MiXCR, one row per CDR3 protein. The sample yields 250,000 or so distinct CDR3 sequences, approximately 3.5% seen once. The sample here was PBMCs, taken 15 days after the yellow fever booster vaccination. The receptor source for this set is a young man who received the YFV17D yellow fever vaccine.

This clonotype came up many times. This chain joins TRBV7-2 and TRBJ1-1, with a possible D match to TRBD1 (5 bases). Germline V CDR1 and CDR2: SGHTA, FQGNSA. Trimming pared 8 bases from V and 6 bases from J, leaving 19 bases between. The CDR3 loop spans 14 amino acids. The CDR3 here is CASSPGPAGPEAFF. The CDR3, as DNA: TGTGCCAGCTCCCCAGGGCCCGCGGGCCCTGAAGCTTTCTTT.

This clonotype was observed many times. V and J are TRBV6-5 and TRBJ2-7; TRBD1 is a possible D gene (5 bases). Germline V lookup: CDR1 MNHEY, CDR2 SVGAGI. The CDR3 sequence is 13 residues long. The V gene lost 5 bases and the J gene lost 3 bases, with 11 bases spanning the gap. CDR3 DNA: TGTGCCAGCAGTCCAGGGAACTACTACGAGCAGTACTTC. Translated, it gives CASSPGNYYEQYF.

This clonotype was seen at least ten times. The gene calls are TRBV29-1 and TRBJ2-5; D possibly uses TRBD1 or TRBD2 (5 bases each). The CDR3 covers 14 residues. Germline CDR1 reads SQVTM; CDR2 reads ANQGSEA. The V and J ends lost 8 bases and 0 bases respectively, with 16 bases between them. CDR3 bases: TGCAGCCTTCGGGACGTTTGGTACCAAGAGACCCAGTACTTC. Translation gives CSLRDVWYQETQYF.

This clonotype was seen many times. The chain has TRBV18 and TRBJ2-1; no reliable D call. V was cut by 3 bases and J by 0 bases, with 9 bases left in between. The length of the CDR3 is 15 residues. Germline loops: CDR1 KGHSH, CDR2 LQKENI. This CDR3 is CASSPWASSYNEQFF. For the CDR3, the DNA is TGTGCCAGCTCACCTTGGGCGAGCTCCTACAATGAGCAGTTCTTC.

This clonotype was observed at least ten times. V is TRBV29-1 and J is TRBJ2-7, with D perhaps given as TRBD1 or TRBD2 (5 bases each). CDR3 length: 13 residues. Looked up from germline, CDR1 is SQVTM and CDR2 is ANQGSEA. V dropped 3 bases and J dropped 3 bases, with 12 bases sitting between them. CDR3 amino acids: CSVEGRGNYEQYF. Here the CDR3 DNA reads TGCAGCGTTGAGGGACGAGGTAACTACGAGCAGTACTTC.

This clonotype was detected many times. The chain combines TRBV20-1 with TRBJ1-5; a weak D match, TRBD1 (6 bases). Germline CDR1 and CDR2: DFQATT and SNEGSKA (reference sequence). CDR3 size: 15 residues. The V end was cut by 2 bases, the J end by 8 bases, with 19 bases between. CDR3 sequence (DNA): TGCAGTGCTAGAACCCTAGGACAGTCTGGGAAGCCCCAGCATTTT. Its protein product is CSARTLGQSGKPQHF.

This clonotype was recorded at least ten times. This sequence joins TRBV6-5 and TRBJ1-4, with unresolved D. The CDR3 loop spans 13 amino acids. Germline V lookup: CDR1 MNHEY, CDR2 SVGAGI. V lost 0 bases, J lost 7 bases, and 6 bases lay in between. The CDR3 DNA follows: TGTGCCAGCAGTTACTCGGGTCGTGAAAAACTGTTTTTT. Translation gives CASSYSGREKLFF.

The sample holds many counts of this clonotype. This chain links TRBV18 with TRBJ1-1; 9 bases map to TRBD1. V dropped 3 bases and J dropped 0; count of bases not matched to a gene: 11. The CDR3 contains 18 residues. Germline CDR1 and CDR2: KGHSH and LQKENI. The CDR3 loop is CASSPRQDRGLLNTEAFF. The CDR3 nucleotides are TGTGCCAGCTCACCTCGACAAGACAGGGGGTTACTGAACACTGAAGCTTTCTTT.

V and J are TRBV5-1 and TRBJ2-1; 12 nucleotides agree with TRBD2. In germline, CDR1 is SGHRS, CDR2 YFSETQ. V was clipped by 3 bases and J by 4 bases; unmatched bases: 5. The CDR3 covers 16 residues. The CDR3 sequence is CASSSALAGGYNEQFF. The CDR3 region has the DNA TGCGCCAGCAGCTCCGCACTAGCGGGGGGTTACAATGAGCAGTTCTTC.

This clonotype was observed many times. In nucleotides, the CDR3 is TGTGCCAGCGGGGGGGCCCGAGAGACCCAGTACTTC. Translation gives CASGGARETQYF. The genes are TRBV7-2 and TRBJ2-5, with D possibly TRBD2 on 7 matching bases. Trimming removed 8 bases at V and 4 bases at J, with 11 bases between. Germline assignment: CDR1 SGHTA and CDR2 FQGNSA. The CDR3 contains 12 residues.

This clonotype showed up many times. V is TRBV4-1 and J is TRBJ1-2, with 8 bases that match TRBD1. V dropped 4 bases and J dropped 5; count of bases not matched to a gene: 6. Germline V gives CDR1 MGHRA, CDR2 YSYEKL. CDR3 length: 14 residues. CDR3 in DNA: TGCGCCAGCAGCCCAGGGGGCGAGTTGTATGGCTACACCTTC. Protein product: CASSPGGELYGYTF.

The chain joins TRBV6-5 to TRBJ1-3; TRBD1 matches 7 bases. The CDR3 extends over 19 amino acids. Germline V gives CDR1 MNHEY, CDR2 SVGAGI. V shed 2 bases and J 2 bases; nucleotides not matched to a gene: 15. This CDR3 reads CASSYRYITTGAAGNTIYF. The CDR3 DNA sequence: TGTGCCAGCAGTTACCGGTATATAACCACAGGGGCCGCTGGAAACACCATATATTTT.

This clonotype was seen many times. The chain has TRBV25-1 and TRBJ2-5; D not resolved. V was trimmed by 3 bases and J by 7 bases, leaving 12 bases between them. The germline gives CDR1 MGHDK, CDR2 SYGVNS. CDR3 length: 13 residues. CDR3 nucleotide sequence: TGTGCCAGCAGTGACCGGGCCGTGCGGACCCAGTACTTC. Amino acids: CASSDRAVRTQYF.

This clonotype was observed at least ten times. J is TRBJ2-7 and V is TRBV20-1, with a possible D match to TRBD2 (5 bases). V lost 2 bases and J 3 bases, leaving 14 bases between the germline ends. Germline V gene sequence: CDR1 DFQATT, CDR2 SNEGSKA (reference sequence). CDR3 length equals 14 residues. CDR3 protein: CSARPVDSRYEQYV. The CDR3, as DNA: TGCAGTGCTAGACCTGTGGACTCGCGCTACGAGCAGTACGTC.

This clonotype was counted many times. The chain combines TRBV29-1 with TRBJ1-4; D might be TRBD1 (5 bases). Trimming shortened V by 5 bases and J by 3 bases, and 16 bases separated the two germline ends. Germline assignment: CDR1 SQVTM and CDR2 ANQGSEA. This CDR3 comprises 15 residues. CDR3 DNA: TGCAGCGTTTCCGGGACTGGAGGCTCTAATGAAAAACTGTTTTTT. Encoded protein: CSVSGTGGSNEKLFF. The whole variable domain, filled in from reference TRBV29-1 and TRBJ1-4, reads SAVISQKPSRDICQRGTSLTIQCQVDSQVTMMFWYRQQPGQSLTLIATANQGSEATYESGFVIDKFPISRPNLTFSTLTVSNMSPEDSSIYLCSVSGTGGSNEKLFFGSGTQLSVL.

The sample holds many counts of this clonotype. V and J are TRBV3-1 and TRBJ2-7; TRBD1 agrees at 10 bases. Germline V gene sequence: CDR1 LGHDT, CDR2 YNNKEL (reference sequence). The CDR3 is 15 residues long. The V and J ends lost 5 bases and 5 bases, in that order; junction bases with no gene match: 9. This chain's CDR3 is CASSATTGGVDEQYF. For the CDR3, the DNA is TGTGCCAGCAGCGCGACGACAGGGGGCGTGGACGAGCAGTACTTC.